Sequencing of this TCR beta chain was carried out in a study of blood T cell repertoires in COVID-19. Study summary: Researchers got acute and convalescent COVID-19 samples from the United States, Italy and Spain. In each case, the material was cDNA or gDNA derived from T cells, B-cell-depleted T cells, or PBMCs.

How the authors handled the data: The assay estimated nucleated cells by amplifying reference gene primers. Generated by immunoSEQ multiplex PCR, the TCRdb table keeps only in-frame clones and is missing some. V and J calls and clone size are given by that table; D and trimming were obtained from the DNA. The sample consists of 110,000 or so clones, approximately 90% of them appearing once. The V gene's germline CDR1 is MNHNY and CDR2 SVGAGI (reference sequence). The CDR3 spans 14 residues. J was trimmed by 6 bases and V by 0 bases; bases with no gene match: 2. Sequencing was done on a sample of peripheral blood. This sequence was found in a human donor in a cohort sampled during active COVID-19. This chain connects TRBV6-6 to TRBJ1-5; 7 bases match TRBD1. The CDR3 DNA reads as TGTGCCAGCAGTTACTCGGGGACAGTTCAGCCCCAGCATTTT. This codes for CASSYSGTVQPQHF.